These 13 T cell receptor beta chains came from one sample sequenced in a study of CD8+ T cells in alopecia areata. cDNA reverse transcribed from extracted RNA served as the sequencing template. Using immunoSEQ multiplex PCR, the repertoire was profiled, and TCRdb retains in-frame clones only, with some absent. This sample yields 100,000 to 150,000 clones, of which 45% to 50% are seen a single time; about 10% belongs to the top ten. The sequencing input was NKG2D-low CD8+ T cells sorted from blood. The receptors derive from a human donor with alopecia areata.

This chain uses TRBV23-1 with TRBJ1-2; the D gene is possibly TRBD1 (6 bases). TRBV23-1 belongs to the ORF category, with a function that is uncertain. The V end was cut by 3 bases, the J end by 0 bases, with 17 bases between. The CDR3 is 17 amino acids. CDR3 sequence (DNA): TGCGCCAGCAGTCAGAAGGAGGGGGACACTGCTAACTATGGCTACACCTTC. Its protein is CASSQKEGDTANYGYTF.

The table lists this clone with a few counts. CDR3 nucleotide sequence: TGTGCCAGCAGCCAAGACCATCAGCCCCAGCATTTT. Translation gives CASSQDHQPQHF. The chain carries TRBV14 and TRBJ1-5, with unresolved D. The CDR3 covers 12 residues. Trimming removed 0 bases at V and 5 bases at J, with 2 bases between. Germline V gene sequence: CDR1 SGHDN, CDR2 FVKESK.

The chain's CDR3 is CASSLQRSNYGYTF. Written as DNA, the CDR3 is TGTGCCAGCAGTCTTCAGAGGTCTAACTATGGCTACACCTTC. This rearrangement joins TRBV27 to TRBJ1-2; D is ambiguous. The V and J ends lost 5 bases and 0 bases respectively, with 10 bases between them. There are 14 residues in the CDR3. Germline assignment: CDR1 MNHEY and CDR2 SMNVEV (reference sequence).

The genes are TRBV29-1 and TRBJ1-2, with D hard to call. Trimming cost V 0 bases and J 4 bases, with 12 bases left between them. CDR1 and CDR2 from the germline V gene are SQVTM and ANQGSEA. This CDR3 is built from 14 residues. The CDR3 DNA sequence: TGCAGCGTTGAAGATCTCGGGGAGATCTATGGCTACACCTTC. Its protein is CSVEDLGEIYGYTF.

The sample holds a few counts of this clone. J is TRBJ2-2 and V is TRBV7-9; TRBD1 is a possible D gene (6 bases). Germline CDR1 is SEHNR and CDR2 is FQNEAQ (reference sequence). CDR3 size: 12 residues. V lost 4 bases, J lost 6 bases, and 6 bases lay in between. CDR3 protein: CASSWTAGELFF. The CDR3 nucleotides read TGTGCCAGCAGCTGGACAGCCGGGGAGCTGTTTTTT.

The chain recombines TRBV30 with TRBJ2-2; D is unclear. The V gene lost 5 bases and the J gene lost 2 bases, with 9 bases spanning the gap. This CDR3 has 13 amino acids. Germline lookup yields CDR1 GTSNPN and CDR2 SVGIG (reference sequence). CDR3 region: CAWEQTNTGELFF. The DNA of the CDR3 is TGTGCCTGGGAACAGACTAACACCGGGGAGCTGTTTTTT.

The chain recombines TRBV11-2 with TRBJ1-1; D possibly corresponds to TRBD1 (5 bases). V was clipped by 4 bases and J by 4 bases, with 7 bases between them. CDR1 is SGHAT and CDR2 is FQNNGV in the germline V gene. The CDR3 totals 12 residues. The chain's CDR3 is CASSSTGTEAFF. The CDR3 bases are TGTGCCAGCAGCTCAACAGGCACTGAAGCTTTCTTT.

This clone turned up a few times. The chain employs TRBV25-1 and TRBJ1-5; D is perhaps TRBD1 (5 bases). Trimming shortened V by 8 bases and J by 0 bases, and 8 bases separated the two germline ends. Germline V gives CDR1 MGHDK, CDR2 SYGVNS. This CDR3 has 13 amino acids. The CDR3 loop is CASDGGSNQPQHF. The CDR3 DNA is TGTGCCAGCGACGGGGGTAGCAATCAGCCCCAGCATTTT.

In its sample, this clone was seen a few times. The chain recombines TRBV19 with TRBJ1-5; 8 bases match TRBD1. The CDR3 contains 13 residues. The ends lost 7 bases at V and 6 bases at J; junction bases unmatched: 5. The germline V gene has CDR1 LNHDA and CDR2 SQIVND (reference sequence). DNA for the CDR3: TGTGCCAGTATCGGACAGGGCAGTCAGCCCCAGCATTTT. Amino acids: CASIGQGSQPQHF.

The CDR3 loop reads CASSGLEDIDNEQFF. The CDR3 nucleotides are TGCGCCAGCAGCGGATTAGAGGACATCGACAATGAGCAGTTCTTC. This chain joins TRBV5-1 and TRBJ2-1, with D tentatively TRBD1 (5 bases). This CDR3 comprises 15 residues. From germline, CDR1 is SGHRS and CDR2 YFSETQ. The V gene lost 4 bases and the J gene lost 5 bases, with 16 bases spanning the gap.

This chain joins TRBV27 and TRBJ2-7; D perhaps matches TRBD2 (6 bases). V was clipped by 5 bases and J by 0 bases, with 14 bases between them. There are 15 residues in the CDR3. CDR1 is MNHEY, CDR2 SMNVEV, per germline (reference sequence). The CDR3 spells CASSPGRGDSYEQYF. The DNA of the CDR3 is TGTGCCAGCAGTCCCGGACGCGGGGACTCCTACGAGCAGTACTTC.

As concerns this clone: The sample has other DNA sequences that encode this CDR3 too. CDR3 amino acids: CSADPGQDYGYTF. The DNA for the CDR3 is TGCAGCGCTGATCCGGGACAGGACTATGGCTACACCTTC. The V gene is TRBV29-1, the J gene TRBJ1-2, with 8 bases that match TRBD1. Germline values: CDR1 SQVTM, CDR2 ANQGSEA. This CDR3 contains 13 residues. The V gene end was trimmed by 7 bases and the J gene end by 3 bases; junction bases not matched to a gene: 7. Looking up the rest from reference TRBV29-1 and TRBJ1-2 gives the full variable domain: SAVISQKPSRDICQRGTSLTIQCQVDSQVTMMFWYRQQPGQSLTLIATANQGSEATYESGFVIDKFPISRPNLTFSTLTVSNMSPEDSSIYLCSADPGQDYGYTFGSGTRLTVV.

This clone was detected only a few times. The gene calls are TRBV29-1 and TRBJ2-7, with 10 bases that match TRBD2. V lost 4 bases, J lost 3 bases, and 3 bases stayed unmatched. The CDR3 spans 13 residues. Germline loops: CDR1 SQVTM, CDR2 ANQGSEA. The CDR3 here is CSVGASGSYEQYF. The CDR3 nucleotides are TGCAGCGTTGGAGCTAGCGGGAGCTACGAGCAGTACTTC.